The 9 T cell receptor beta chains listed next were all sequenced from one sample in a study of T-cell reconstitution after alpha-beta-depleted transplantation in children. Preparation of the TCRbeta library used unique molecular identifiers. TCRdb redid the calling of the PCR reads with MiXCR, one entry per CDR3 protein. Counted here are more than 550,000 distinct CDR3 sequences, roughly a tenth occurring once; the ten biggest clones make up less than 5%. The sequenced sample was PBMCs from the stem cell graft donor, obtained from the stem cell graft. Every receptor here comes from a human donor who donated a stem cell graft to a child with acute myeloid leukemia.

This clonotype was counted many times. At one of its ends the junction is not consistent with the germline gene, which may arise from a read error. The chain's CDR3 is CASSQDGDQPQHF. In nucleotides, the CDR3 is TGCGCCAGCAGCCAAGACGGCGATCAGCCCCAGCATTTT. This chain uses TRBV4-2 with TRBJ1-5; D unresolved. The CDR3 is made up of 13 amino acids. Looked up from germline, CDR1 is LGHNA and CDR2 is YNFKEQ.

There are a few counts of this clonotype. This chain links TRBV27 with TRBJ1-4, with unresolved D. Deletions cut 6 bases from V and 8 bases from J, with 19 bases between. This CDR3 contains 15 residues. CDR1 MNHEY and CDR2 SMNVEV come from the germline V gene (reference sequence). CDR3 sequence reads: CASSPRLTRMEKLFF. The CDR3 region has the DNA TGTGCCAGCAGCCCCAGGTTGACTCGGATGGAAAAACTGTTTTTT.

The V call is TRBV27, the J call TRBJ1-1; 8 positions match TRBD1. The V segment lost 5 bases and the J segment 5 bases; nucleotides outside the gene matches: 7. CDR3 length: 14 residues. Per germline, CDR1 MNHEY and CDR2 SMNVEV (reference sequence). For the CDR3, the DNA is TGTGCCAGCAGTCGCGACAGGGGTAATACTGAAGCTTTCTTT. It yields the protein CASSRDRGNTEAFF.

This chain joins TRBV12-3 or TRBV12-4 and TRBJ2-1; the match to TRBD2 covers 16 bases. The V gene end was trimmed by 8 bases and the J gene end by 0 bases; junction bases not matched to a gene: 7. The CDR3 consists of 18 residues. The CDR3 protein is CASFTGTSGRVSYNEQFF. Written as DNA, the CDR3 is TGTGCCAGCTTCACCGGGACTAGCGGGAGGGTCTCCTACAATGAGCAGTTCTTC.

This chain links TRBV20-1 with TRBJ2-5; 10 nucleotides line up with TRBD2. Germline CDR1 and CDR2: DFQATT and SNEGSKA (reference sequence). After removal of 0 bases from V and 1 base from J, the junction contained 8 bases not matched to a gene. The CDR3 runs to 17 residues. The CDR3 DNA follows: TGCAGTGCTAGAGATGGATGGAGCGGGAGGGGCCAAGAGACCCAGTACTTC. It specifies CSARDGWSGRGQETQYF.

A few counts support this clonotype. V usage is TRBV19 and J usage is TRBJ2-7; TRBD2 agrees at 12 bases. This CDR3 has 15 amino acids. The V gene end was trimmed by 6 bases and the J gene end by 3 bases; junction bases not matched to a gene: 6. Germline V gene lookup returns CDR1 LNHDA and CDR2 SQIVND (reference sequence). CDR3: CASSLLAGGDYEQYF. DNA of the CDR3: TGTGCCAGTAGCCTTCTAGCGGGGGGGGACTACGAGCAGTACTTC. Full variable domain (missing parts from reference TRBV19 and TRBJ2-7): DGGITQSPKYLFRKEGQNVTLSCEQNLNHDAMYWYRQDPGQGLRLIYYSQIVNDFQKGDIAEGYSVSREKKESFPLTVTSAQKNPTAFYLCASSLLAGGDYEQYFGPGTRLTVT.

This clonotype was counted ten times or more. The V and J genes are TRBV12-5 and TRBJ2-1; D is undetermined. Germline V gene sequence: CDR1 LGHNT, CDR2 FRNRAP. Trimming removed 1 base from V and 4 bases from J, with 5 bases in between. There are 13 residues in the CDR3. The CDR3, as DNA: TGTGCTAGTGGTTTGGGGGGTTACAATGAGCAGTTCTTC. This codes for CASGLGGYNEQFF.

This clonotype was observed a handful of times. The chain carries TRBV10-3 and TRBJ1-5; D remains ambiguous. CDR1 ENHRY and CDR2 SYGVKD come from the germline V gene. The V and J ends lost 11 bases and 5 bases respectively, with 7 bases between them. The CDR3 is 10 residues long. This CDR3 is CAAGDQPQHF. The CDR3 nucleotides are TGTGCCGCCGGAGATCAGCCCCAGCATTTT.

The V call is TRBV5-4, the J call TRBJ2-7; 7 bases align to TRBD1. The CDR3 runs to 13 residues. Germline V lookup: CDR1 SGHNT, CDR2 YYREEE (reference sequence). Unmatched junction bases numbered 5, after V lost 4 bases and J lost 4 bases. CDR3 bases: TGTGCCAGCAGCCGGGGACAGACTTACGAGCAGTACTTC. It translates to CASSRGQTYEQYF.